This T cell receptor beta chain is from a study of OX40 agonist ivuxolimab in advanced cancers. Across the whole study: Dose-escalation cases comprised hepatocellular carcinoma, melanoma, renal cell or head and neck cancer. The dose-escalation cohort was approximately 80% male, with a mean age of 60 years, ranging about 20 to 79. Study-wide results and caveats: Among patients with partial responses at 0.1-3.0 mg/kg, clonal expansion was among the lowest. Expanded clones tended on average to be more numerous among CD8+ T cells than CD4+.

Profiled with immunoSEQ multiplex PCR; TCRdb holds only in-frame clones, not every one. The sample has around 88,000 clones; about 92% are singletons. Of note for this clone: Its cognate antigen is unknown.

Germline V CDR1 and CDR2: MNHNS, SASEGT. Trimming cost V 6 bases and J 5 bases, with 13 bases left between them. There are 13 residues in the CDR3. Sequencing was performed on CD4+ or CD8+ T cells sorted from blood, taken in a trial of the OX40 agonist ivuxolimab. V gene TRBV6-1 combines with J gene TRBJ1-1; a weak D match, TRBD1 (6 bases). The sequence was obtained from an adult with an advanced solid tumor such as melanoma, head and neck, liver or kidney cancer. CDR3 in DNA: TGTGCCAGCAGGAAGGGGGGAGGGACTGAAGCTTTCTTT. It translates to CASRKGGGTEAFF.